This T cell receptor beta chain was sequenced for a study of shared clonotypes between healthy human individuals (dated by TCRdb to about 2020). At the level of the whole study: The cohort comprised two women and a few men aged 18 to 49 years. For each donor, three plates each were used for CD4 naive and CD4 memory, two plates were used for CD8 naive, and one plate was used for CD8 memory. The study deeply sequenced blood TCR repertoires of five healthy adults to estimate repertoire size and the extent of clonotype sharing between individuals. Different laboratories and diverse techniques were used to prepare libraries and sequence TCR repertoires, to increase sequencing depth and limit assay-specific biases. Leukapheresis yielded between about 0.8 and 8.9 billion PBMCs per donor. The paper's findings and limits, for the study overall: Across a few donors, approximately 5% of naive CD4, roughly 3.5% of naive CD8, about 2% of memory CD4, and 0.4% of memory CD8 clonotypes were shared. Incomplete sequencing was indicated by rarefaction of sorted-subset datasets, despite the large sequencing depth. Based on pairwise subsampling, the degree of clonotype sharing among donors was expected to be affected by sequencing depth. Naive subsets generally had larger estimated clonotype richness than memory subsets did. Sampling was limited to blood, and TCR repertoires in tissue likely differ from TCR repertoires in blood. Because the study included only a small number of donors, the genetic and exposure-history diversity represented was limited. Clonotypes shared by all four sorted-subset donors showed higher generation probabilities than non-shared clonotypes.

CD8 naive samples consisted of CD45RO-negative cells that were positively selected for CCR7, yielding a CD45RA+CCR7+ population without TemRA cells. Healthy HIV-negative adults with no recently reported acute infections or vaccinations were included as donors. Only Caucasian adults living in Nashville, Tennessee, USA were represented among the donors. Blood was collected by leukapheresis, and PBMCs were isolated by Ficoll-Histopaque density gradient centrifugation and then cryopreserved in liquid nitrogen vapor phase. Analytical flow cytometry was used to check the purity and quantity of each magnetically sorted T cell population. Genomic DNA was isolated from every sorted fraction and measured by UV absorbance on a Nanodrop 2000c. This clone appeared a single time. The specificity of this receptor is unknown. No qualities accompany the bases; no much larger clone lies one base away. TCR CDR3 regions were amplified from genomic DNA by multiplex PCR using the deep immunoSEQ assay. Genomic DNA extracted from each cell subset was distributed evenly over all wells of several immunoSEQ 96-well plates, and each plate served as one replicate. For sorted subsets, about 200 ng genomic DNA, equal to 30,000 to 35,000 T cell genomes, was loaded into each replicate PCR. Purified libraries were quantified with a Qubit 3.0 fluorometer, sized on a Bioanalyzer 2100, and re-quantified with the KAPA Library Quantification kit. A separate single-read 150-cycle Illumina NextSeq 550 flow cell was used to sequence each immunoSEQ 96-well plate. On the authors' methods: Because only junctional sequences without quality scores were contained in the immunoSEQ output, filtering matching that applied to full-length reads could not be performed. To assign V/J genes and CDR3, sequences were annotated against IMGT germline references using PyIR, a Python wrapper for IgBLAST v1.9. Reads with weak V/J assignments (E-value above 1e-6), missing CDR3, stop codons, out-of-frame junctions, or ambiguous translated residues were removed. V3J clonotypes were defined by identical inferred V gene, J gene, and CDR3 amino acid sequence. To compute the percentage overlap between repertoires, the number of shared unique clonotypes was divided by the size of the smaller repertoire. Three approaches were used to assess repertoire richness: RTK rarefaction, the Chao1 estimator, and Recon v2.1 estimates of unobserved clonotypes. Generation probabilities for all TCRbeta clonotypes obtained by the gDNA method from a handful of donors were computed using OLGA. Held by TCRdb, this immuneACCESS table contains in-frame sequences only and omits some clones. Under half of the omission traces to an unresolved V gene where checked; the cause of the rest is unknown. The V and J calls and the clone size are those of that table, but D and trimming were determined from the DNA. The sample table contains 650,000 to 800,000 clones; only one count was recorded for roughly nine tenths of them. The ten largest clones take up 24% of the sample.

Sequencing used naive CD8+ T cells sorted from blood. What this sample's cell subset or site label stands for: CD45RA+CCR7+. The source is a man between 25 and 39 years old in good health.

In nucleotides, the sequence is TGTGCCTCTCCTGGGGGGCCTCACTACGAGCAGTACTTC. It translates to CASPGGPHYEQYF. Recombination joined TRBV6-1 with TRBJ2-7; the D gene is possibly TRBD1 or TRBD2, each agreeing over 6 bases. V lost 11 bases and J lost 3 bases; the stretch between them is 17 bases long. The CDR3 numbers 13 residues from cysteine through phenylalanine. The kept DNA is CDR3 alone, 39 bases in frame from the first base. Looking up the germline V gene yields CDR1 MNHNS and CDR2 SASEGT.